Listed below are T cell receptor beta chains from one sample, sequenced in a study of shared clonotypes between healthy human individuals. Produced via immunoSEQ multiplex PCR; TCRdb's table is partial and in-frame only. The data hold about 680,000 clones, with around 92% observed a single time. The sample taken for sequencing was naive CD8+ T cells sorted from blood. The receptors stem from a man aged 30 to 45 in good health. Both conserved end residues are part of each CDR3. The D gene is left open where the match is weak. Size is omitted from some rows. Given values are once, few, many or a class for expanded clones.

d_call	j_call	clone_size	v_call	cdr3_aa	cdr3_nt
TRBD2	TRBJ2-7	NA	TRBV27	CASSFEGTSGSYEQYF	TGTGCCAGCAGTTTTGAAGGGACTAGCGGGTCCTACGAGCAGTACTTC
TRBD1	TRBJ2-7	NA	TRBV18	CASSPQDRVGGYEQYF	TGTGCCAGCTCACCACAGGACAGGGTGGGGGGCTACGAGCAGTACTTC
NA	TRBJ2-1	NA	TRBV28	CASSLWSSEQFF	TGTGCCAGCAGTTTATGGAGTTCTGAGCAGTTCTTC
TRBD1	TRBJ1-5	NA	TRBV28	CASRSTDRGSNQPQHF	TGTGCCAGCAGGTCAACGGACAGGGGCAGCAATCAGCCCCAGCATTTT
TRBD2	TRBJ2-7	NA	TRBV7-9	CASSPRGGFEQYF	TGTGCCAGCAGCCCCCGGGGGGGGTTCGAGCAGTACTTC
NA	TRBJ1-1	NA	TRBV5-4	CAYRAGSAEAFF	TGTGCCTATAGGGCGGGGAGCGCTGAAGCTTTCTTT
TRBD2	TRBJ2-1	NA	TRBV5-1	CASSRGGSGGDEQFF	TGCGCCAGCAGCCGCGGGGGGAGCGGGGGCGATGAGCAGTTCTTC
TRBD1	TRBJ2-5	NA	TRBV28	CASSSDREETQYF	TGTGCCAGCAGTTCGGACAGGGAAGAGACCCAGTACTTC
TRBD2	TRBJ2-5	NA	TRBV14	CASSPIGLAGGQAGTQYF	TGTGCCAGCAGCCCCATCGGACTAGCGGGAGGCCAAGCAGGGACCCAGTACTTC
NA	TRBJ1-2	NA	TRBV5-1	CVSSSVRGGQYGYTF	TGCGTCAGCAGCTCCGTACGGGGGGGCCAATATGGCTACACCTTC
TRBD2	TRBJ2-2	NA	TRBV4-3	CASSQPGGTGELFF	TGCGCCAGCAGCCAACCGGGGGGCACCGGGGAGCTGTTTTTT
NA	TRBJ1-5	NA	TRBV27	CASSLLGDQPQHF	TGTGCCAGCAGTTTATTGGGGGATCAGCCCCAGCATTTT
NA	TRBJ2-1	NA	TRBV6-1	CASRDVADEQFF	TGTGCCAGCAGGGACGTGGCGGATGAGCAGTTCTTC
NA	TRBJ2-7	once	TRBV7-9	CASSRVWDGDYEQYF	TGTGCCAGCAGCCGTGTCTGGGACGGTGACTACGAGCAGTACTTC
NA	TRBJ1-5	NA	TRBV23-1	CASSQSRAGNQPQHF	TGCGCCAGCAGTCAATCGCGGGCAGGCAATCAGCCCCAGCATTTT
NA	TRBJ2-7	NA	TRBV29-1	CSVEGLDYEQYF	TGCAGCGTTGAAGGACTCGATTACGAGCAGTACTTC
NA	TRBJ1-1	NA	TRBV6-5	CASSYSRETEAFF	TGTGCCAGCAGTTACTCGAGAGAAACTGAAGCTTTCTTT
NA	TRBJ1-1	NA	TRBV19	CASSIVQGKLTEAFF	TGTGCCAGTAGTATCGTACAGGGTAAGTTGACTGAAGCTTTCTTT
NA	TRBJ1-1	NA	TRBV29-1	CSVRRDHTEAFF	TGCAGCGTTCGCAGGGATCACACTGAAGCTTTCTTT
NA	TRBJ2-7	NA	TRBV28	CASSFLLGSYEQYF	TGTGCCAGCAGTTTCCTTCTGGGGTCCTACGAGCAGTACTTC
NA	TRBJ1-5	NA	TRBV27	CASSLLGANQPQHF	TGTGCCAGCAGTTTACTAGGGGCCAATCAGCCCCAGCATTTT
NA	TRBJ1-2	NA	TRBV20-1	CSARRGGGYTF	TGCAGTGCTAGACGTGGAGGTGGCTACACCTTC
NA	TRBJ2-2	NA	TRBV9	CASSVWDTHTGELFF	TGTGCCAGCAGCGTCTGGGACACCCACACCGGGGAGCTGTTTTTT
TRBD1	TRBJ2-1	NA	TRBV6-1	CAISGTGYYNEQFF	TGTGCCATCTCCGGGACAGGGTACTACAATGAGCAGTTCTTC
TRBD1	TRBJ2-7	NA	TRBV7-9	CASSSPGQGAYEQYF	TGTGCCAGCAGCTCGCCGGGACAGGGGGCTTACGAGCAGTACTTC
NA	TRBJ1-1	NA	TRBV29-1	CSVNSLSTEAFF	TGCAGCGTTAACAGCCTGAGCACTGAAGCTTTCTTT
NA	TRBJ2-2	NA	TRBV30	CAWTGNTGELFF	TGTGCCTGGACAGGGAACACCGGGGAGCTGTTTTTT
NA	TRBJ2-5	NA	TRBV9	CASSVGWGAEETQYF	TGTGCCAGCAGCGTAGGCTGGGGCGCAGAAGAGACCCAGTACTTC
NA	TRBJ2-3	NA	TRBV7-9	CASSPYSGTDTQYF	TGTGCCAGCAGTCCCTACTCTGGCACAGATACGCAGTATTTT
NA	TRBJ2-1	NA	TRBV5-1	CASSLAGSVGTWEIHEQFF	TGCGCCAGCAGCTTGGCCGGTAGCGTCGGGACATGGGAAATCCATGAGCAGTTCTTC
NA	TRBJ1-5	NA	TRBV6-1	CASSADSSNQPQHF	TGTGCCAGCAGTGCTGACAGTAGCAATCAGCCCCAGCATTTT
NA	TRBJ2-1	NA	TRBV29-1	CSVDNGAEGSYNEQFF	TGCAGCGTTGATAACGGGGCGGAAGGCTCCTACAATGAGCAGTTCTTC